This TCR beta chain was retrieved from a study of T cell responses to AZD1222 COVID-19 vaccine. Regarding the study as a whole: Repertoires in all cases were sampled only once the peak T cell response had passed.

Assay used: immunoSEQ multiplex PCR; TCRdb lists only in-frame clones, some missing. The sample comprises 95,000 to 100,000 clones, roughly 86% of which are singletons, and approximately 15% rests with the top ten. Regarding this clone: Its specificity is unknown.

Germline values: CDR1 MRHNA, CDR2 SNTAGT. The germline V and J ends were trimmed by 0 bases and 4 bases, with 7 bases remaining between them. CDR3 size: 15 residues. Sequencing used peripheral blood, obtained 28 days after the second AZD1222 dose. The rearrangement joins TRBV6-4 to TRBJ1-6; D remains ambiguous. This clonotype originated in an adult who received the AZD1222 COVID-19 vaccine. CDR3 amino acids: CASSDSADYNSPLHF. In DNA form, the CDR3 reads TGTGCCAGCAGTGACTCGGCCGATTATAATTCACCCCTCCACTTT.